This T cell receptor (beta chain) appears in the sequencing data of a study of blood T cell repertoires in COVID-19. Background on the study: Spain, Italy and the United States supplied samples that represented acute and convalescent COVID-19. The cDNA or gDNA used as material had been derived from T cells, B-cell-depleted T cells, or PBMCs.

Authors' methods: By means of reference gene primer amplification, nucleated cell counts were estimated. Data came from immunoSEQ multiplex PCR; TCRdb stores just in-frame clones and leaves some out. V, J and clone size are those of that table, while D and trimming were read from the DNA. The sample lists 240,000 or so clones, approximately 78% seen once, with 3% to 4% in the top ten. The CDR3 has 13 residues. Trimming cost V 4 bases and J 7 bases; bases outside gene matches: 4. From germline, CDR1 is LGHDT and CDR2 YNNKEL (reference sequence). This receptor was obtained from a woman under 30 with acute or convalescent COVID-19. The chain couples TRBV3-1 (or the pseudogene TRBV3-2) to TRBJ2-1; 7 positions agree with TRBD1. The sequenced material came from peripheral blood. CDR3 nucleotides: TGTGCCAGCAGCCTATCAGGGGGTAATGAGCAGTTCTTC. This encodes CASSLSGGNEQFF.